The next 27 T cell receptor beta chains were all read from a single sample in a study of shared clonotypes between healthy human individuals. Clones were sequenced by immunoSEQ multiplex PCR, and TCRdb holds only the in-frame ones, with some missing. The data hold 740,000 or so clones, with 60% to 75% observed a single time. The material sequenced was memory CD4+ T cells sorted from blood. The subset denotes: CD45RA-negative fraction. Receptors originate from a woman aged 25 to 39 in good health.

The chain carries TRBV28 and TRBJ1-5, with unresolved D. Per germline, CDR1 MDHEN and CDR2 SYDVKM. V lost 6 bases to trimming and J lost 4 bases, with 13 bases between them. CDR3 length: 14 amino acids. The CDR3, as DNA: TGTGCCAGCAGCGAAACAGATCTAAATCAGCCCCAGCATTTT. Its protein is CASSETDLNQPQHF.

CDR3 in amino acids: CASSDSPRTYGYTF. The CDR3 DNA sequence: TGTGCCAGCAGTGACAGCCCGAGGACGTATGGCTACACCTTC. The chain carries TRBV6-5 and TRBJ1-2; tentatively, D is TRBD1 (5 bases). The V end was cut by 5 bases, the J end by 5 bases, with 15 bases between. CDR1 MNHEY and CDR2 SVGAGI come from the germline V gene. The CDR3 spans 14 residues.

The rearrangement joins TRBV6-6 to TRBJ2-1, with D perhaps TRBD1 (5 bases). Trimming removed 5 bases at V and 4 bases at J, with 15 bases between. Looked up from germline, CDR1 is MNHNY and CDR2 is SVGAGI (reference sequence). This CDR3 is 15 amino acids long. The CDR3 spells CASSPGHRMYNEQFF. DNA of the CDR3: TGTGCCAGCAGTCCCGGACACCGAATGTACAATGAGCAGTTCTTC.

Notes on this clone: This CDR3 is also generated by other DNA sequences in the sample. The chain links TRBV5-1 to TRBJ1-2; 7 nucleotides line up with TRBD1. This CDR3 region has 12 residues. Trimming took 3 bases from V and 8 from J; bases not matched to a gene: 4. The germline V gene has CDR1 SGHRS and CDR2 YFSETQ. CDR3 sequence (DNA): TGCGCCAGCAGCTCCCAGGGGGGCGGCTACACCTTC. Translating gives CASSSQGGGYTF.

This clone appeared a few times. This chain connects TRBV7-8 to TRBJ2-2, with 8 nucleotides matching TRBD1. The CDR3 is 13 amino acids. Per the germline V gene, CDR1 is SGHVS and CDR2 is FQNEAQ. The V and J ends lost 6 bases and 7 bases, in that order; junction bases with no gene match: 4. The CDR3 reads CASRQGAIGELFF. DNA of the CDR3: TGTGCCAGCAGGCAGGGGGCTATCGGGGAGCTGTTTTTT.

There are a few counts of this clone. Distinct nucleotide sequences in the sample also encode this CDR3. The V gene is TRBV28, the J gene TRBJ2-7; D is perhaps TRBD2 (5 bases). CDR1 is MDHEN, CDR2 SYDVKM, per germline. CDR3 length: 12 amino acids. The V end was cut by 7 bases, the J end by 2 bases, with 9 bases between. DNA for the CDR3: TGTGCCAGCAAAGGGAGTCCCTACGAGCAGTACTTC. It is translated as CASKGSPYEQYF. The full variable domain, rest sourced from reference TRBV28 and TRBJ2-7, is DVKVTQSSRYLVKRTGEKVFLECVQDMDHENMFWYRQDPGLGLRLIYFSYDVKMKEKGDIPEGYSVSREKKERFSLILESASTNQTSMYLCASKGSPYEQYFGPGTRLTVT.

The J gene is TRBJ2-2, the V gene TRBV10-3, with TRBD2 matching over 10 bases. The CDR3 has 17 residues. The germline V gene encodes CDR1 ENHRY and CDR2 SYGVKD. V was clipped by 7 bases and J by 7 bases; unmatched bases: 15. The CDR3 DNA reads TGTGCCATCAAGCCAACTAGCGGGGAGGTTTACGGCGGGGAGCTGTTTTTT. This codes for CAIKPTSGEVYGGELFF.

This clone appeared a single time. The gene calls are TRBV4-2 and TRBJ2-1; 14 positions match TRBD2. J gave up 7 bases and V 4 bases, and 6 bases lay outside the gene matches. The germline V gene encodes CDR1 LGHNA and CDR2 YNFKEQ. CDR3 length: 16 amino acids. DNA for the CDR3: TGTGCCAGCAGCCTTAAGGGACTAGCGGGAGTTAATGAGCAGTTCTTC. Translated, it gives CASSLKGLAGVNEQFF.

This clone is a singleton in its sample. The chain is built from TRBV2 and TRBJ1-2, with a tentative D call TRBD1 (5 bases). Germline lookup yields CDR1 SNHLY and CDR2 FYNNEI. V gave up 6 bases and J gave up 2 bases, with 19 bases separating them. This CDR3 spans 16 amino acids. The CDR3 DNA is TGTGCCAGCAGGGGGGGAATCTTAACAGTAAACTATGGCTACACCTTC. Amino acid sequence: CASRGGILTVNYGYTF.

The chain recombines TRBV7-9 with TRBJ2-3; TRBD2 might be the D (6 bases). CDR1 SEHNR and CDR2 FQNEAQ come from the germline V gene (reference sequence). The CDR3 consists of 15 residues. With 2 bases removed from V and 2 bases from J, the gap between germline ends came to 11 bases. The CDR3 loop is CASSLIGGNTDTQYF. The CDR3 region has the DNA TGTGCCAGCAGCTTAATTGGGGGGAACACAGATACGCAGTATTTT.

The chain carries TRBV27 and TRBJ1-5, with D perhaps TRBD1 (6 bases). This CDR3 is built from 17 residues. CDR1 and CDR2 (germline): MNHEY, SMNVEV (reference sequence). The V end was cut by 2 bases, the J end by 6 bases, with 20 bases between. The CDR3 nucleotides are TGTGCCAGCAGTTTAAAGAGCTGGGGGCGCGGGGGTCAGCCCCAGCATTTT. Translated, it gives CASSLKSWGRGGQPQHF.

This clone has a handful of counts. The rearrangement links TRBV18 to TRBJ1-1, with D perhaps matching TRBD1 (5 bases). This CDR3 comprises 15 residues. Germline V gives CDR1 KGHSH, CDR2 LQKENI. With 3 bases removed from V and 2 bases from J, the gap between germline ends came to 13 bases. The CDR3 nucleotides read TGTGCCAGCTCACCGTTCGACAGAACCAACACTGAAGCTTTCTTT. It specifies CASSPFDRTNTEAFF.

This clone was detected ten times or more. V is TRBV6-6 and J is TRBJ1-2; TRBD1 aligns across 7 bases. The CDR3 loop spans 15 amino acids. The ends lost 6 bases at V and 1 base at J; junction bases unmatched: 8. From germline, CDR1 is MNHNY and CDR2 SVGAGI (reference sequence). The CDR3 region is CASRHHDRDNYGYTF. The CDR3 bases are TGTGCCAGCAGACACCATGACAGGGATAACTATGGCTACACCTTC.

The chain is built from TRBV28 and TRBJ2-7; TRBD2 agrees at 10 bases. The CDR3 covers 16 residues. Germline V gene sequence: CDR1 MDHEN, CDR2 SYDVKM. The trim removed 4 bases at V and 1 base at J, leaving 7 bases unmatched. This chain's CDR3 is CASSSYAGLASYEQYF. The CDR3 nucleotides are TGTGCCAGCAGTTCCTACGCGGGACTAGCGTCCTACGAGCAGTACTTC.

In this sample, this clone turned up a few times. The rearrangement links TRBV7-7 to TRBJ2-2, with D perhaps being TRBD1 or TRBD2 (5 bases each). Looked up from germline, CDR1 is SSHAT and CDR2 is FNYEAQ (reference sequence). The V gene lost 7 bases and the J gene lost 3 bases, with 12 bases spanning the gap. This CDR3 comprises 14 residues. As DNA, the CDR3 is TGTGCCAGCACCTCCGGGACCCACACCGGGGAGCTGTTTTTT. It encodes CASTSGTHTGELFF.

Of note for this clone: This CDR3 is also generated by other DNA sequences in the sample. The CDR3 loop reads CASSLTATGELFF. Written as DNA, the CDR3 is TGCGCCAGCAGTCTCACTGCCACCGGGGAGCTGTTTTTT. The rearrangement uses TRBV5-1 and TRBJ2-2, with unresolved D. The V gene's germline CDR1 is SGHRS and CDR2 YFSETQ. Trimming pared 5 bases from V and 4 bases from J, leaving 9 bases between. The CDR3 is 13 residues long.

This clone was seen more than once but under ten times. This sequence joins TRBV28 and TRBJ2-7, with a tentative D call TRBD2 (7 bases). The CDR3 length is 12 residues. Trimming pared 7 bases from V and 4 bases from J, leaving 11 bases between. The germline V gene has CDR1 MDHEN and CDR2 SYDVKM. In nucleotides, the CDR3 is TGTGCCAGCAAGGGGGACTATTACGAGCAGTACTTC. Translation gives CASKGDYYEQYF.

The chain uses TRBV28 and TRBJ2-7; TRBD1 aligns across 8 bases. The CDR3 runs 14 residues. The germline CDR1 and CDR2 sequences are MDHEN and SYDVKM. Trimming removed 5 bases from V and 6 bases from J; junction bases left unmatched: 9. The CDR3 nucleotides are TGTGCCAGCAGTGGACAGGGAAGCGGTGTCGAGCAGTACTTC. Translation gives CASSGQGSGVEQYF.

This clone has more than one count but fewer than ten. The rearrangement links TRBV27 to TRBJ2-2; tentative D call: TRBD2 (5 bases). Germline CDR1 MNHEY, CDR2 SMNVEV (reference sequence). V gave up 10 bases and J gave up 1 base, with 10 bases separating them. There are 13 residues in the CDR3. This CDR3 reads CATQRLNTGELFF. The DNA for the CDR3 is TGTGCCACCCAGCGGTTGAACACCGGGGAGCTGTTTTTT.

CDR3 sequence reads: CASRGRLTDTQYF. CDR3 in DNA: TGTGCCAGTAGGGGCAGGCTCACAGATACGCAGTATTTT. The chain links TRBV19 to TRBJ2-3; D remains ambiguous. V dropped 6 bases and J dropped 2 bases, with 9 bases sitting between them. The CDR3 extends over 13 amino acids. Germline CDR1 is LNHDA and CDR2 is SQIVND (reference sequence).

This chain connects TRBV7-9 to TRBJ1-1; D unclear. The ends were cut back, 5 bases at V and 2 bases at J, with 9 bases in the middle. Germline V gene sequence: CDR1 SEHNR, CDR2 FQNEAQ (reference sequence). CDR3 length: 13 amino acids. The CDR3 reads CASSPQSNTEAFF. The DNA of the CDR3 is TGTGCCAGCAGCCCACAAAGTAACACTGAAGCTTTCTTT.

The chain recombines TRBV11-2 with TRBJ2-2, with D possibly matching TRBD2 (6 bases). Trimming removed 2 bases from V and 5 bases from J, with 9 bases in between. CDR1 is SGHAT, CDR2 FQNNGV, per germline. CDR3 length: 14 amino acids. The CDR3 protein is CASSLLRGTGELFF. DNA of the CDR3: TGTGCCAGCAGCTTATTACGGGGGACCGGGGAGCTGTTTTTT.

The chain combines TRBV6-1 with TRBJ2-7; no clear D gene. The germline V gene encodes CDR1 MNHNS and CDR2 SASEGT. Trimming cost V 6 bases and J 1 base, with 13 bases left between them. The CDR3 extends over 14 amino acids. The CDR3 loop is CASRVFVGSYEQYF. The CDR3, as DNA: TGTGCCAGCAGGGTCTTTGTTGGTTCCTACGAGCAGTACTTC.

The table lists this clone with a count of one. The chain has TRBV7-8 and TRBJ1-1; weak D call: TRBD1 (5 bases). CDR1 SGHVS and CDR2 FQNEAQ come from the germline V gene. Between the trimmed V and J ends, which lost 5 bases and 2 bases, there was a span of 15 bases. The CDR3 extends over 15 amino acids. In DNA form, the CDR3 reads TGTGCCAGCAGCCTCAACGCTGGACAAAACACTGAAGCTTTCTTT. Translation: CASSLNAGQNTEAFF.

The rearrangement links TRBV19 to TRBJ2-5; D gene uncertain. Looked up from germline, CDR1 is LNHDA and CDR2 is SQIVND (reference sequence). Deletions cut 6 bases from V and 4 bases from J, with 18 bases between. The CDR3 sequence is 15 residues long. The CDR3 DNA is TGTGCCAGTAGAGACCCCTCCAAAGGCGGAGAGACCCAGTACTTC. Amino acids: CASRDPSKGGETQYF.

The chain uses TRBV28 and TRBJ2-7; D possibly matches TRBD1 or TRBD2 (5 bases each). The CDR3 spans 16 residues. V lost 6 bases to trimming and J lost 4 bases, with 22 bases between them. The germline V gene has CDR1 MDHEN and CDR2 SYDVKM. The CDR3 coding sequence is TGTGCCAGCAGCAAGGGACGACACGGGACCCAATACGAGCAGTACTTC. Translated, it gives CASSKGRHGTQYEQYF.

V gene TRBV28 combines with J gene TRBJ1-5; D gene uncertain. Germline V gene sequence: CDR1 MDHEN, CDR2 SYDVKM. V gave up 3 bases and J gave up 0 bases, with 9 bases separating them. This CDR3 spans 15 amino acids. CDR3 nucleotide sequence: TGTGCCAGCAGTTTTCGTACGAATAGCAATCAGCCCCAGCATTTT. Translation gives CASSFRTNSNQPQHF. Supplemented by reference TRBV28 and TRBJ1-5, the full variable domain reads DVKVTQSSRYLVKRTGEKVFLECVQDMDHENMFWYRQDPGLGLRLIYFSYDVKMKEKGDIPEGYSVSREKKERFSLILESASTNQTSMYLCASSFRTNSNQPQHFGDGTRLSIL.